This T cell receptor (beta chain) was documented in a study of metastatic and nonmetastatic thyroid tumors. TCRdb reprocessed the PCR reads via MiXCR. Seen here are about 22,000 clones, around 19% observed once, and the top ten hold around 2.5%. There are 13 residues in the CDR3. Germline-derived CDR1 and CDR2 are MRHNA and SNTAGT. Each patient went into thyroid surgery without having received any treatment. A remark on this clone: Mismatch with germline at one junction end may stem from a read error.

The receptor's source is a male donor with papillary thyroid cancer or a benign thyroid nodule (not recorded which). Some clones in this sample may be carry-over from other donors' samples. Sequencing was done on a sample of adjacent normal tissue. V is TRBV6-4 and J is TRBJ1-1; a weak D match, TRBD1 (5 bases). CDR3 in amino acids: CASSHDRTYEQYF. The CDR3 DNA follows: TGTGCCAGCAGTCACGACAGAACCTACGAGCAGTACTTT.